These T cell receptor beta chains were read from a single sample in a study of memory CD4+ T cells and cytomegalovirus serostatus. Measured with immunoSEQ multiplex PCR; TCRdb has only the in-frame clones, and not every one. The table records under 50,000 clones, around 80% of them present only once. The sequencing sample was made of memory CD4+ T cells from blood. The receptors shown here come from an adult in good health and CMV-seronegative. CDR3s include the opening cysteine and the closing phenylalanine or tryptophan.

v_call: TRBV5-5
j_call: TRBJ1-1
cdr3_length: 15
cdr3_aa: CASRTDTFLATEAFF

v_call: TRBV20-1
j_call: TRBJ2-7
cdr3_length: 11
cdr3_aa: CSVRTASGQYF

v_call: TRBV9
j_call: TRBJ2-2
cdr3_length: 15
cdr3_aa: CASSGEYGAVGELFF

v_call: TRBV5-4
j_call: TRBJ2-5
cdr3_length: 16
cdr3_aa: CASSLVRQSGKETQYF

v_call: TRBV6-1
j_call: TRBJ2-4
cdr3_length: 16
cdr3_aa: CASSEALGQGKNIQYF

v_call: TRBV4-3
j_call: TRBJ1-2
cdr3_length: 15
cdr3_aa: CASSQESGVGLGYTF

v_call: TRBV5-6
j_call: TRBJ2-7
cdr3_length: 13
cdr3_aa: CASSLTASYEQYF

v_call: TRBV2
j_call: TRBJ2-1
cdr3_length: 12
cdr3_aa: CARGLVDNEQFF

v_call: TRBV6-6
j_call: TRBJ1-1
cdr3_length: 13
cdr3_aa: CASSARQGTEAFF

v_call: TRBV7-2
j_call: TRBJ1-1
cdr3_length: 16
cdr3_aa: CASSLTTGTGNTEAFF

v_call: TRBV7-9
j_call: TRBJ2-3
cdr3_length: 15
cdr3_aa: CASSLAGALRDTQYF

v_call: TRBV19
j_call: TRBJ1-1
cdr3_length: 12
cdr3_aa: CATGNMNTEAFF

v_call: TRBV6-1
j_call: TRBJ2-7
cdr3_length: 15
cdr3_aa: CASSETRGGFHEQYF